These 32 T cell receptor beta chains were all obtained from the same sample, sequenced in a study of T-cell memory formation after mild COVID-19. TCRdb reprocessed the 5' RACE reads via MiXCR and lists one record per CDR3 protein. The table shows around 310,000 distinct CDR3 sequences, with more than 13% occurring only once. Sequencing was carried out using PBMCs or a T cell subset sorted from them (not recorded which). These receptors originate from a man younger than 35 who had mild COVID-19 (a few samples of this study predate the infection). Cell type and time point are not known.

This chain connects TRBV29-1 to TRBJ2-7, with TRBD2 identical over 11 bases. With V trimmed by 4 bases and J by 4 bases, 0 bases remained unmatched. Germline V gene data show CDR1 as SQVTM and CDR2 as ANQGSEA. The CDR3 is made up of 12 amino acids. CDR3: CSVGTSGYEQYV. CDR3 nucleotide sequence: TGCAGCGTTGGGACTAGCGGGTACGAGCAGTACGTC.

This clonotype was counted a few times. The CDR3 loop is CASSFHRGRFLGAFF. The CDR3 DNA is TGTGCCAGCAGCTTCCACAGGGGGCGATTTCTAGGAGCTTTCTTT. The chain combines TRBV7-9 with TRBJ1-1; TRBD1 matches at 9 bases. From germline, CDR1 is SEHNR and CDR2 FQNEAQ (reference sequence). The junction had 12 bases not matched to a gene; V was cut back by 3 bases and J by 10 bases. The CDR3 is 15 residues long.

This clonotype came up a few times. V is TRBV5-1 and J is TRBJ2-7, with 10 bases identical to TRBD1. Germline CDR1 reads SGHRS; CDR2 reads YFSETQ. This CDR3 is 14 amino acids long. J lost 6 bases, V lost 5 bases, and 8 bases had no gene match. The CDR3 DNA is TGCGCCAGCAGTACGGGACAGGGGTTTAGCGAGCAGTACTTC. Amino acids: CASSTGQGFSEQYF.

This clonotype was counted a few times. The chain is built from TRBV18 and TRBJ1-2; weak D call: TRBD1 (6 bases). The germline V gene has CDR1 KGHSH and CDR2 LQKENI. The CDR3 loop spans 15 amino acids. V was trimmed by 3 bases and J by 3 bases, leaving 14 bases between them. DNA of the CDR3: TGTGCCAGCTCACCGGCAGGGGTTGTAGACTATGGCTACACCTTC. Translating it yields CASSPAGVVDYGYTF. The full variable domain, completed using reference TRBV18 and TRBJ1-2, is NAGVMQNPRHLVRRRGQEARLRCSPMKGHSHVYWYRQLPEEGLKFMVYLQKENIIDESGMPKERFSAEFPKEGPSILRIQQVVRGDSAAYFCASSPAGVVDYGYTFGSGTRLTVV.

This chain uses TRBV12-3 or TRBV12-4 with TRBJ2-7; 12 nucleotides agree with TRBD1. This CDR3 region has 15 residues. With 5 bases clipped from V and 1 base from J, the junction kept 3 bases outside the gene matches. The CDR3 DNA follows: TGTGCCAGCAGTGGGGGACAGGGGGCATCCTACGAGCAGTACTTC. Its protein is CASSGGQGASYEQYF.

The CDR3 sequence: CSARDQSPSGGARDEQFF. CDR3 bases: TGCAGTGCTAGAGATCAATCCCCTAGCGGGGGGGCCAGGGATGAGCAGTTCTTC. This chain uses TRBV20-1 with TRBJ2-1; the match to TRBD2 covers 12 bases. V dropped 0 bases and J dropped 8; count of bases not matched to a gene: 14. This CDR3 is 18 amino acids long. The germline V gene encodes CDR1 DFQATT and CDR2 SNEGSKA (reference sequence).

This clonotype appeared a few times. The J gene is TRBJ2-1, the V gene TRBV19; 8 bases match TRBD1. J gave up 3 bases and V 7 bases, and 17 bases lay outside the gene matches. Germline values: CDR1 LNHDA, CDR2 SQIVND (reference sequence). The CDR3 length is 18 residues. CDR3 DNA: TGTGCCAGTACCGAAACCGCCGGGACAGGAGCCGTCTACAATGAGCAGTTCTTC. Translation gives CASTETAGTGAVYNEQFF.

This clonotype was observed a few times. V usage is TRBV2 and J usage is TRBJ1-1; D unclear. Germline CDR1 is SNHLY and CDR2 is FYNNEI. Trimming stripped 1 base from V and 2 bases from J, with 11 bases between. CDR3 length equals 15 residues. The CDR3 coding sequence is TGTGCCAGCAGTGAAGGGGCTGGGGTCAACACTGAAGCTTTCTTT. Its translation: CASSEGAGVNTEAFF.

This clonotype has a handful of counts. The chain combines TRBV10-1 with TRBJ2-5; D call uncertain. The CDR3 has 15 amino acids. V lost 2 bases to trimming and J lost 1 base, with 11 bases between them. Germline V gene data show CDR1 as WNHNN and CDR2 as SYGVQD (reference sequence). In DNA form, the CDR3 reads TGCGCCAGCAGTGAGACGTTACTGGGCCAAGAGACCCAGTACTTC. This codes for CASSETLLGQETQYF.

A few counts support this clonotype. This chain connects TRBV2 to TRBJ2-5; D is ambiguous. V was trimmed by 6 bases and J by 3 bases, leaving 8 bases between them. This CDR3 has 12 residues. CDR1 and CDR2 (germline): SNHLY, FYNNEI. CDR3 in DNA: TGTGCCAGCAGGAAAGGTGAAGAGACCCAGTACTTC. Its translation: CASRKGEETQYF.

The rearrangement links TRBV20-1 to TRBJ2-3; D assignment may be TRBD1 or TRBD2 (6 bases each). Trimming shortened V by 6 bases and J by 3 bases, and 19 bases separated the two germline ends. CDR3 size: 15 residues. CDR1 and CDR2 from the germline V gene are DFQATT and SNEGSKA (reference sequence). The CDR3 DNA reads TGCAGTGCCCCAACCGGGGGCGCGACTACAGATACGCAGTATTTT. Its protein is CSAPTGGATTDTQYF.

CDR3 loop: CASSFQGNGYTF. CDR3 DNA sequence: TGTGCCAGCAGTTTCCAAGGGAATGGCTACACCTTC. This chain links TRBV12-3 or TRBV12-4 with TRBJ1-2; D not certain. The CDR3 extends over 12 amino acids. V lost 3 bases and J lost 6, with 8 bases in between.

Many counts were recorded for this clonotype. The J gene is TRBJ2-3, the V gene TRBV28, with 9 bases fitting TRBD1. V was pared by 3 bases and J by 9 bases, with 7 bases of the junction left unmatched. CDR3 size: 14 residues. Germline V gene sequence: CDR1 MDHEN, CDR2 SYDVKM. In nucleotides, the CDR3 is TGTGCCAGCAGTTTCGGGGACAGGGATGGGACGCAGTATTTT. Translation gives CASSFGDRDGTQYF.

The table lists this clonotype with a few counts. The V and J genes are TRBV20-1 and TRBJ2-7; unclear D gene. This CDR3 region has 15 residues. Trimming removed 3 bases from V and 0 bases from J, with 15 bases in between. The germline CDR1 and CDR2 sequences are DFQATT and SNEGSKA (reference sequence). CDR3 sequence reads: CSASRDVFSSYEQYF. The CDR3 coding sequence is TGCAGTGCTAGTAGGGATGTATTTTCCTCCTACGAGCAGTACTTC.

The rearrangement joins TRBV10-2 to TRBJ2-3; D is tentatively TRBD1 or TRBD2 (5 bases each). The germline CDR1 and CDR2 sequences are WSHSY and SAAADI. Trimming took off 7 bases at V and 4 bases at J, with 9 bases between the two ends. The CDR3 is 12 residues long. The CDR3 nucleotides read TGCGCCAGCAAGAGAGGGGCAGATACGCAGTATTTT. It translates to CASKRGADTQYF.

There are a few counts of this clonotype. This chain links TRBV29-1 with TRBJ1-1; 7 bases are a match to TRBD1. Germline V gives CDR1 SQVTM, CDR2 ANQGSEA. CDR3 length: 13 amino acids. V dropped 7 bases and J dropped 1; count of bases not matched to a gene: 6. CDR3 coding DNA: TGCAGCGCAACGACAGGGAGGAACACTGAAGCTTTCTTT. It specifies CSATTGRNTEAFF.

This chain links TRBV6-2 or TRBV6-3 with TRBJ1-5; possibly TRBD1 for D (5 bases). The CDR3 has 14 amino acids. The germline gives CDR1 MNHEY, CDR2 SVGEGT. V was trimmed by 3 bases and J by 6 bases, leaving 12 bases between them. The CDR3 loop reads CASSYVGAPQPQHF. CDR3 sequence (DNA): TGTGCCAGCAGTTATGTTGGGGCTCCTCAGCCCCAGCATTTT.

V is TRBV12-3 or TRBV12-4 and J is TRBJ1-1; possibly TRBD1 for D (6 bases). This CDR3 is 14 amino acids long. V was shortened by 6 bases and J by 2 bases, with 13 bases between the two germline ends. This CDR3 reads CASSFEGGNTEAFF. DNA of the CDR3: TGTGCCAGCAGCTTCGAAGGGGGAAACACTGAAGCTTTCTTT.

This clonotype was found many times. The V and J genes are TRBV12-3 or TRBV12-4 and TRBJ2-3; either TRBD1 or TRBD2 may fit D (5 bases each). V dropped 3 bases and J dropped 1 base, with 11 bases sitting between them. The CDR3 has 15 residues. CDR3 coding DNA: TGTGCCAGCAGTTTTGAGGGGCAACGCACAGATACGCAGTATTTT. Translation: CASSFEGQRTDTQYF.

The chain recombines TRBV7-9 with TRBJ2-7; 9 bases line up with TRBD1. The V segment lost 4 bases and the J segment 3 bases; nucleotides outside the gene matches: 10. The CDR3 sequence is 16 residues long. Germline CDR1 and CDR2: SEHNR and FQNEAQ (reference sequence). The CDR3 DNA sequence: TGTGCCAGCAGCTCCCGCCGGGACAGGGATGTCTACGAGCAGTACTTC. Translation gives CASSSRRDRDVYEQYF.

The V gene is TRBV4-2, the J gene TRBJ2-2; D remains unclear. There are 15 residues in the CDR3. The germline CDR1 and CDR2 sequences are LGHNA and YNFKEQ. Trimming stripped 1 base from V and 4 bases from J, with 10 bases between. The DNA for the CDR3 is TGTGCCAGCAGCCAAGTCGTCCAGACCACCGGGGAGCTGTTTTTT. It codes for CASSQVVQTTGELFF.

The V call is TRBV5-1, the J call TRBJ1-3; no reliable D call. V lost 3 bases and J 0 bases, leaving 10 bases between the germline ends. The CDR3 has 15 amino acids. Germline V gene lookup returns CDR1 SGHRS and CDR2 YFSETQ. The CDR3 loop is CASSSIPGSGNTIYF. The CDR3 DNA sequence: TGCGCCAGCAGCTCTATTCCAGGCTCTGGAAACACCATATATTTT.

This clonotype appeared many times. The chain employs TRBV5-1 and TRBJ2-3; D tentatively reads TRBD1 or TRBD2 (5 bases each). V dropped 6 bases and J dropped 2 bases, with 13 bases sitting between them. The CDR3 is made up of 14 amino acids. CDR1 and CDR2 from the germline V gene are SGHRS and YFSETQ. The CDR3 nucleotides read TGCGCCAGCACCGAGGGGCTTGACACAGATACGCAGTATTTT. It codes for CASTEGLDTDTQYF.

CDR3 sequence (DNA): TGTGCCAGCAGCTATATAGCCGGGGAGCTGTTTTTT. Amino acids: CASSYIAGELFF. V and J are TRBV7-6 and TRBJ2-2, with D hard to call. CDR3 size: 12 residues. Germline V CDR1 and CDR2: SGHVS, FNYEAQ. The germline V and J ends were trimmed by 4 bases and 6 bases, with 6 bases remaining between them.

The J gene is TRBJ2-1, the V gene TRBV20-1; D possibly corresponds to TRBD1 (6 bases). The germline CDR1 and CDR2 sequences are DFQATT and SNEGSKA (reference sequence). The CDR3 length is 14 residues. The V and J ends lost 5 bases and 10 bases respectively, with 21 bases between them. The CDR3 nucleotides read TGCAGTGCTCAATCGGACAGTGTGGCGGCCGAGCAGTTCTTC. Protein sequence: CSAQSDSVAAEQFF.

This clonotype was observed a few times. V gene TRBV4-1 combines with J gene TRBJ1-6; D remains ambiguous. Deletions cut 0 bases from V and 8 bases from J, with 23 bases between. Germline CDR1 and CDR2: MGHRA and YSYEKL. The CDR3 sequence is 19 residues long. The CDR3 sequence is CASSQDAGDTRLGDSPLHF. CDR3 coding DNA: TGCGCCAGCAGCCAAGATGCCGGGGATACCCGCCTCGGGGATTCACCCCTCCACTTT.

CDR3 region: CASSFSIAGAAYEQYF. CDR3 DNA: TGTGCCAGCAGCTTTTCCATAGCGGGGGCCGCCTACGAGCAGTACTTC. The rearrangement uses TRBV7-2 and TRBJ2-7, with TRBD2 identical over 9 bases. This CDR3 region has 16 residues. CDR1 and CDR2 from the germline V gene are SGHTA and FQGNSA. V lost 3 bases and J lost 2; bases outside the gene matches: 8.

The chain employs TRBV18 and TRBJ2-3; the D is unclear. The CDR3 runs to 13 residues. Trimming shortened V by 1 base and J by 6 bases, and 8 bases separated the two germline ends. Per the germline V gene, CDR1 is KGHSH and CDR2 is LQKENI. As DNA, the CDR3 is TGTGCCAGCTCACCACGGGATACGGATACGCAGTATTTT. Residues: CASSPRDTDTQYF.

The V gene is TRBV6-4, the J gene TRBJ1-5; D ambiguous. Looked up from germline, CDR1 is MRHNA and CDR2 is SNTAGT. Trimming stripped 4 bases from V and 7 bases from J, with 11 bases between. The CDR3 covers 13 residues. The CDR3 nucleotides read TGTGCCAGCAGTGGCGAGGACGGACAGCCCCAGCATTTT. Translating gives CASSGEDGQPQHF.

The chain has TRBV7-2 and TRBJ2-3; D is perhaps TRBD1 (5 bases). Germline V gives CDR1 SGHTA, CDR2 FQGNSA. V lost 5 bases and J 0 bases, leaving 9 bases between the germline ends. CDR3 size: 14 residues. The CDR3 spells CASSIGASTDTQYF. CDR3 coding DNA: TGTGCCAGCAGCATAGGGGCTAGCACAGATACGCAGTATTTT.

This sequence joins TRBV28 and TRBJ1-2, with 8 bases lining up with TRBD1. Germline V gene sequence: CDR1 MDHEN, CDR2 SYDVKM. This CDR3 has 14 amino acids. The V gene end was trimmed by 8 bases and the J gene end by 4 bases; junction bases not matched to a gene: 9. Here the CDR3 reads CASSQGARGYGYTF. The DNA for the CDR3 is TGTGCCAGCTCTCAGGGGGCCCGGGGCTATGGCTACACCTTC.

This clonotype was counted a few times. The chain is built from TRBV20-1 and TRBJ2-1; D gene ambiguous. The ends were cut back, 0 bases at V and 7 bases at J, with 4 bases in the middle. The V gene's germline CDR1 is DFQATT and CDR2 SNEGSKA (reference sequence). The CDR3 runs 11 residues. CDR3 sequence: CSARDLNEQFF. CDR3 DNA sequence: TGCAGTGCTAGAGATCTGAATGAGCAGTTCTTC.